What follows describes a single T cell receptor beta chain. Its target is unknown. Time point: baseline, week 1 (first vaccination visit). Treatment defined: pre-vaccination baseline after standard-of-care therapy. Produced via immunoSEQ multiplex PCR; TCRdb's table is partial and in-frame only. The data hold 30,000 or so clones, with more than 65% observed a single time. The data derive from a study of a mutant IDH1 vaccine in newly diagnosed glioma. Study in general: Patients were pretreated with radiotherapy, temozolomide, or both, mostly both. General observations from the study: In 85% to 95% of patients, immune responses induced by the vaccine occurred. No link was apparently found between pseudoprogression and changes in top peripheral T cell clonotypes.

This clonotype was sampled from a young man with glioma. The sequencing used PBMCs, collected from a glioma patient treated with radiotherapy, temozolomide or both.

The CDR3 sequence: CASSLAPAHNEKLFF. DNA for the CDR3: TGTGCCAGCAGCTTAGCGCCAGCACATAATGAAAAACTGTTTTTT. The chain links TRBV7-2 to TRBJ1-4; the D is unclear. Germline loops: CDR1 SGHTA, CDR2 FQGNSA. Trimming took off 0 bases at V and 4 bases at J, with 9 bases between the two ends. The CDR3 is 15 residues long.